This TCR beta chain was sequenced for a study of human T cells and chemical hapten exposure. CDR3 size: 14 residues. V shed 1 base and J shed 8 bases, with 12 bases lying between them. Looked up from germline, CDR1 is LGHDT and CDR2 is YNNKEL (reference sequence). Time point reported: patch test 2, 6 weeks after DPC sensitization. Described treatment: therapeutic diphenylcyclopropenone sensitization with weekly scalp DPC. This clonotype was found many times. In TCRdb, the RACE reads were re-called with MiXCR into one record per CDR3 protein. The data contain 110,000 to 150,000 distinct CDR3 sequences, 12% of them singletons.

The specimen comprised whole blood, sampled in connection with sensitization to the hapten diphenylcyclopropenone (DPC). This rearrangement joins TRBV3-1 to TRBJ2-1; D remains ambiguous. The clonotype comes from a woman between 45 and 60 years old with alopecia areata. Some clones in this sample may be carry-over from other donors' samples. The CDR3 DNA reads TGTGCCAGCAGCCAAGGACCTGGCATCCATGAGCAGTTCTTC. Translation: CASSQGPGIHEQFF.